These 21 T cell receptor beta chains originate from one sample sequenced in a study of blood T cell repertoires in COVID-19 (dated by TCRdb to about 2020). Library generation was performed with the immunoSEQ multiplex PCR assay. TCRdb re-hosts the immuneACCESS table, in-frame sequences only. Its copies lack some clones; in the studies checked, an unresolved V gene accounts for under half of them, and the cause for the rest is not known. This sample comprises about 370,000 clones, around 91% of them detected only once. The ten largest make up roughly 1% of the sample. Sequencing input: PBMCs or T cells enriched from blood (not recorded which). Receptor source: a man aged 18 to 30 who had recovered from COVID-19.

The V and J genes are TRBV7-3 and TRBJ1-2; 10 nucleotides agree with TRBD1. The germline V gene has CDR1 SGHTA and CDR2 FQGTGA. The CDR3 spans 15 residues. J lost 1 base, V lost 5 bases, and 4 bases had no gene match. In DNA, the CDR3 is TGTGCCAGCAGCACCTGGACAGGGGGTAACTATGGCTACACCTTC. This codes for CASSTWTGGNYGYTF.

V is TRBV5-1 and J is TRBJ2-5; a weak D match, TRBD2 (5 bases). With 5 bases removed from V and 2 bases from J, the gap between germline ends came to 10 bases. Germline V lookup: CDR1 SGHRS, CDR2 YFSETQ. There are 13 residues in the CDR3. In DNA, the CDR3 is TGCGCCAGCAGTCCGGGAACGCAAGAGACCCAGTACTTC. As protein: CASSPGTQETQYF.

A single count supports this clone. The genes are TRBV3-1 (or the pseudogene TRBV3-2) and TRBJ1-6, with D possibly being TRBD1 (5 bases). V was shortened by 1 base and J by 7 bases, with 14 bases between the two germline ends. In germline, CDR1 is LGHDT, CDR2 YNNKEL (reference sequence). CDR3 size: 16 residues. In DNA, the CDR3 is TGTGCCAGCAGCCAAGGCGGGACGGCTAGAAATTCACCCCTCCACTTT. It codes for CASSQGGTARNSPLHF.

The V and J genes are TRBV9 and TRBJ2-5; TRBD1 matches 7 bases. V was pared by 0 bases and J by 6 bases, with 5 bases of the junction left unmatched. The CDR3 runs 14 residues. Germline V gene lookup returns CDR1 SGDLS and CDR2 YYNGEE. The CDR3 here is CASSVGDSRKTQYF. The DNA for the CDR3 is TGTGCCAGCAGCGTAGGGGACAGCAGGAAGACCCAGTACTTC.

This sequence joins TRBV14 and TRBJ2-1, with no clear D. V was clipped by 1 base and J by 6 bases, with 7 bases between them. There are 13 residues in the CDR3. Germline CDR1 and CDR2: SGHDN and FVKESK. The CDR3 coding sequence is TGTGCCAGCAGCCAAGTTCTGAGCAATGAGCAGTTCTTC. Its protein product is CASSQVLSNEQFF.

The J gene is TRBJ1-1, the V gene TRBV9; 7 bases align to TRBD1. V gave up 5 bases and J gave up 0 bases; unmatched junction bases: 4. Looked up from germline, CDR1 is SGDLS and CDR2 is YYNGEE. The CDR3 spans 14 residues. The CDR3: CASSGDSMNTEAFF. The CDR3, as DNA: TGTGCCAGCAGTGGGGACAGTATGAACACTGAAGCTTTCTTT.

The chain combines TRBV28 with TRBJ2-1; D not resolved. The CDR3 is 13 amino acids. CDR1 is MDHEN and CDR2 is SYDVKM in the germline V gene. The germline V and J ends were trimmed by 8 bases and 4 bases, with 12 bases remaining between them. The CDR3 loop reads CASGSILYNEQFF. The CDR3 nucleotides are TGTGCCAGCGGTTCGATACTTTACAATGAGCAGTTCTTC.

Only one count was recorded for this clone. The genes are TRBV6-5 and TRBJ2-7, with 10 bases that match TRBD1. The CDR3 consists of 15 residues. V was clipped by 5 bases and J by 3 bases; unmatched bases: 7. Germline V gene sequence: CDR1 MNHEY, CDR2 SVGAGI. CDR3 bases: TGTGCCAGCAGTAGTCCGGGACAGGGGCACTACGAGCAGTACTTC. Translated: CASSSPGQGHYEQYF.

This sequence joins TRBV5-1 and TRBJ2-1, with TRBD2 matching over 10 bases. Trimming at V came to 1 base and at J to 7 bases, leaving 8 bases not matched to a gene. The CDR3 runs to 16 residues. Germline V gene data show CDR1 as SGHRS and CDR2 as YFSETQ. CDR3 DNA: TGCGCCAGCAGCTTGACGGCTAGCGGGGGACTAAATGAGCAGTTCTTC. Translation gives CASSLTASGGLNEQFF.

The rearrangement links TRBV13 to TRBJ2-2; 9 bases are a match to TRBD1. Germline-derived CDR1 and CDR2 are PRHDT and FYEKMQ (reference sequence). The junction had 2 bases not matched to a gene; V was cut back by 2 bases and J by 4 bases. This CDR3 is 15 amino acids long. Written as DNA, the CDR3 is TGTGCCAGCAGCTTATGGACAGGGGTCACCGGGGAGCTGTTTTTT. It specifies CASSLWTGVTGELFF.

The chain is built from TRBV20-1 and TRBJ2-3; the D is unclear. CDR1 DFQATT and CDR2 SNEGSKA come from the germline V gene (reference sequence). CDR3 size: 11 residues. V was pared by 7 bases and J by 2 bases, with 7 bases between. In DNA, the CDR3 is TGCAGTGTCCCCTACACAGATACGCAGTATTTT. It encodes CSVPYTDTQYF.

V gene TRBV27 combines with J gene TRBJ2-3; possibly TRBD1 for D (6 bases). CDR1 is MNHEY and CDR2 is SMNVEV in the germline V gene (reference sequence). Trimming shortened V by 4 bases and J by 1 base, and 9 bases separated the two germline ends. CDR3 size: 14 residues. The CDR3, as DNA: TGTGCCAGCAGTTATCACAGGGGCACAGATACGCAGTATTTT. Translating gives CASSYHRGTDTQYF.

The rearrangement links TRBV21-1 to TRBJ1-1; no check of the table's D call, TRBD1, against the DNA was made. TRBV21-1 is a pseudogene locus. The CDR3 runs 15 residues. In DNA, the CDR3 is TGTGCCAGCAGCCTTGTGATGGACAGAAACACTGAAGCTTTCTTT. Its translation: CASSLVMDRNTEAFF.

The chain has TRBV19 and TRBJ1-4; 8 bases map to TRBD1. The CDR3 has 16 residues. In germline, CDR1 is LNHDA, CDR2 SQIVND (reference sequence). Trimming at V came to 5 bases and at J to 4 bases, leaving 9 bases not matched to a gene. CDR3 in DNA: TGTGCCAGTAGTCCCCCTCGACAGGGGCTTAATGAAAAACTGTTTTTT. It is translated as CASSPPRQGLNEKLFF.

This rearrangement joins TRBV28 to TRBJ2-5, with TRBD1 identical over 9 bases. The CDR3 is 14 residues long. CDR1 MDHEN and CDR2 SYDVKM come from the germline V gene. With V trimmed by 4 bases and J by 5 bases, 5 bases remained unmatched. Written as DNA, the CDR3 is TGTGCCAGCAGTTCGGGACAGGGATCGGAGACCCAGTACTTC. Translation gives CASSSGQGSETQYF.

This sequence joins TRBV28 and TRBJ2-7; D is possibly TRBD1 (8 bases). The CDR3 loop spans 15 amino acids. The V and J ends lost 2 bases and 3 bases respectively, with 14 bases between them. Germline CDR1 reads MDHEN; CDR2 reads SYDVKM. CDR3 bases: TGTGCCAGCAGTTTAGGTACAGGGGGGGGCTACGAGCAGTACTTC. Encoded protein: CASSLGTGGGYEQYF.

The chain employs TRBV7-2 and TRBJ2-7, with D tentatively TRBD1 (5 bases). V was shortened by 4 bases and J by 7 bases, with 23 bases between the two germline ends. The CDR3 covers 16 residues. Germline CDR1 reads SGHTA; CDR2 reads FQGNSA. The CDR3 region is CASSSSPAYRFREQYF. CDR3 DNA sequence: TGTGCCAGCAGCTCTTCCCCCGCCTACAGGTTTAGGGAGCAGTACTTC. Combining the CDR3 with reference TRBV7-2 and TRBJ2-7 gives the whole variable domain GAGVSQSPSNKVTEKGKDVELRCDPISGHTALYWYRQSLGQGLEFLIYFQGNSAPDKSGLPSDRFSAERTGGSVSTLTIQRTQQEDSAVYLCASSSSPAYRFREQYFGPGTRLTVT.

The chain employs TRBV10-3 and TRBJ1-4, with 7 bases identical to TRBD1. CDR1 is ENHRY and CDR2 is SYGVKD in the germline V gene. The J segment lost 5 bases and the V segment lost 10 bases, leaving 7 bases of the junction unmatched. The length of the CDR3 is 13 residues. CDR3 sequence (DNA): TGTGCCACCCGACAGGGAGAGAATGAAAAACTGTTTTTT. Translation: CATRQGENEKLFF.

The chain has TRBV7-9 and TRBJ2-1; TRBD2 agrees at 15 bases. The CDR3 has 18 amino acids. V was pared by 0 bases and J by 8 bases, with 8 bases of the junction left unmatched. Germline lookup yields CDR1 SEHNR and CDR2 FQNEAQ (reference sequence). The CDR3 region has the DNA TGTGCCAGCAGCTTAGCAGGACTAGCGGGAGGGCCTGGGGATGAGCAGTTCTTC. Its protein product is CASSLAGLAGGPGDEQFF.

The chain links TRBV18 to TRBJ2-1; TRBD2 agrees at 8 bases. The V gene's germline CDR1 is KGHSH and CDR2 LQKENI. With 6 bases clipped from V and 3 bases from J, the junction kept 7 bases outside the gene matches. This CDR3 is built from 15 residues. The CDR3 protein is CASSPSGSNYNEQFF. The CDR3 DNA reads as TGTGCCAGCTCCCCAAGCGGGAGTAACTACAATGAGCAGTTCTTC.

The CDR3 bases are TGTGCCAGCGGCCCTTACGGGAGGGCCCTCCTTGAGCAGTTCTTC. Translating gives CASGPYGRALLEQFF. V and J are TRBV27 and TRBJ2-1; 8 bases line up with TRBD2. Trimming took 8 bases from V and 9 from J; bases not matched to a gene: 15. The CDR3 loop spans 15 amino acids. The V gene's germline CDR1 is MNHEY and CDR2 SMNVEV (reference sequence).